These 27 T cell receptor beta chains came from one sample sequenced in a study of identical twins. MiXCR, run by TCRdb on the 5' RACE reads, gives a single entry per CDR3 protein. Of some 1,700,000 distinct CDR3 sequences listed, about 32% are singletons. Input material: cord blood. Receptor source: a newborn girl in good health.

The chain is built from TRBV27 and TRBJ2-7; 10 bases agree with TRBD2. Germline V CDR1 and CDR2: MNHEY, SMNVEV (reference sequence). The CDR3 sequence is 15 residues long. With 3 bases clipped from V and 7 bases from J, the junction kept 9 bases outside the gene matches. The CDR3 here is CASSFGLAGVHEQYF. CDR3 DNA: TGTGCCAGCAGTTTCGGGCTAGCGGGAGTACATGAGCAGTACTTC.

J is TRBJ2-1 and V is TRBV12-3 or TRBV12-4, with D perhaps matching TRBD2 (6 bases). With the DNA end fitting TRBJ2-7 better, the J assignment may be wrong. This CDR3 spans 16 amino acids. CDR3 bases: TGTGCCAGCAGTTTTAGCGGTTCGGGCTCCTACAATGAGCAGTACTTC. Encoded protein: CASSFSGSGSYNEQYF.

The chain combines TRBV6-1 with TRBJ1-3; D unresolved. V gave up 2 bases and J gave up 4 bases, with 6 bases separating them. The CDR3 length is 13 residues. Germline V gene sequence: CDR1 MNHNS, CDR2 SASEGT. The CDR3 DNA sequence: TGTGCCAGCAGTGAAAATCGGGGAAACACCATATATTTT. Residues: CASSENRGNTIYF.

This chain connects TRBV7-9 to TRBJ2-5, with D perhaps TRBD1 (6 bases). Trimming cost V 5 bases and J 3 bases, with 13 bases left between them. CDR3 size: 14 residues. Germline CDR1 reads SEHNR; CDR2 reads FQNEAQ (reference sequence). In DNA form, the CDR3 reads TGTGCCAGCAGCGTAACAGGGATTGAAGAGACCCAGTACTTC. Translated: CASSVTGIEETQYF.

Ten or more counts support this clonotype. At one of its ends the junction is not consistent with the germline gene, which may arise from a read error. The rearrangement links TRBV12-3 or TRBV12-4 to TRBJ1-5; possibly TRBD1 for D (6 bases). This CDR3 has 15 residues. CDR3 DNA: TGTGCCAGCAGCTTAGGGACATATAGCAATCAGCCCCAGCATTTT. Its translation: CASSLGTYSNQPQHF.

This clonotype has more than one count but fewer than ten. The chain uses TRBV25-1 and TRBJ2-5, with D uncertain. The better agreement between TRBJ2-7 and the DNA end casts doubt on the J call. This CDR3 has 12 residues. CDR1 is MGHDK, CDR2 SYGVNS, per germline. The CDR3 sequence: CASSSQYFEQYF. CDR3 DNA sequence: TGTGCCAGCAGTTCTCAGTATTTCGAGCAGTACTTC.

Remarks on this clonotype: A read error is possible here, since a much larger clone lies one base away. J is TRBJ2-3 and V is TRBV2; D remains ambiguous. The CDR3 has 11 amino acids. Per the germline V gene, CDR1 is SNHLY and CDR2 is FYNNEI. As DNA, the CDR3 is TGTGCCATCAGTGATATGGATACGCAGTATTTT. This encodes CAISDMDTQYF.

This clonotype was counted between two and nine times. This chain uses TRBV28 with TRBJ2-5; TRBD1 aligns across 8 bases. Looked up from germline, CDR1 is MDHEN and CDR2 is SYDVKM. This CDR3 spans 16 amino acids. The V and J ends lost 2 bases and 2 bases, in that order; junction bases with no gene match: 7. The DNA of the CDR3 is TGTGCCAGCAGTTTAGTCGGGGACAGGCCACAAGAGACCCAGTACTTC. Translating it yields CASSLVGDRPQETQYF. Using reference TRBV28 and TRBJ2-5 for the parts outside the CDR3, the full variable domain is DVKVTQSSRYLVKRTGEKVFLECVQDMDHENMFWYRQDPGLGLRLIYFSYDVKMKEKGDIPEGYSVSREKKERFSLILESASTNQTSMYLCASSLVGDRPQETQYFGPGTRLLVL.

This chain connects TRBV7-4 to TRBJ1-2; 8 bases are shared with TRBD1. Trimming took 6 bases from V and 7 from J; bases not matched to a gene: 13. The CDR3 extends over 15 amino acids. Germline lookup yields CDR1 SGHVT and CDR2 SQSDAQ. CDR3 nucleotide sequence: TGTGCCAGCAGGAGTGGACAGGGTCGGTTTCGTGGCTACACCTTC. It encodes CASRSGQGRFRGYTF.

The chain couples TRBV6-1 to TRBJ1-2, with 9 bases fitting TRBD1. Losses at the gene ends were 5 bases for V and 7 bases for J; bases not matched to a gene: 11. Per germline, CDR1 MNHNS and CDR2 SASEGT. This CDR3 is built from 15 residues. As DNA, the CDR3 is TGTGCCAGCAGTACCCTGGGGACAGGGTCGGGTGGCTACACCTTC. Translated: CASSTLGTGSGGYTF.

This clonotype was observed at least ten times. The chain joins TRBV3-1 to TRBJ1-1; D is unclear. V was cut by 4 bases and J by 0 bases, with 9 bases left in between. Germline V gives CDR1 LGHDT, CDR2 YNNKEL (reference sequence). The CDR3 sequence is 14 residues long. For the CDR3, the DNA is TGTGCCAGCAGCCCCCGGGGTATGAACACTGAAGCTTTCTTT. This encodes CASSPRGMNTEAFF.

The chain has TRBV28 and TRBJ2-3, with TRBD2 matching 7 bases. J gave up 4 bases and V 5 bases, and 12 bases lay outside the gene matches. The CDR3 totals 16 residues. CDR1 is MDHEN, CDR2 SYDVKM, per germline. The CDR3 bases are TGTGCCAGCAGTCCGGGACTATGGGTTGGGGCAGATACGCAGTATTTT. It specifies CASSPGLWVGADTQYF.

The chain has TRBV7-9 and TRBJ2-7, with a weak D call TRBD1 (6 bases). From germline, CDR1 is SEHNR and CDR2 FQNEAQ (reference sequence). The CDR3 sequence is 12 residues long. The CDR3 reads CAGVGAYNEQYF. The CDR3 DNA reads TGTGCAGGGGTGGGGGCGTACAATGAGCAGTACTTC.

The CDR3 bases are TGTGCCAGCAGTCGTTCTTATAGCGGGAGCACAGATACGCAGTATTTT. Protein product: CASSRSYSGSTDTQYF. The rearrangement links TRBV7-9 to TRBJ2-3, with 7 bases identical to TRBD2. This CDR3 is 16 amino acids long. V was clipped by 6 bases and J by 0 bases; unmatched bases: 9. Germline V CDR1 and CDR2: SEHNR, FQNEAQ (reference sequence).

As regards this clonotype: One end of the junction varies from germline; a read error may be responsible. The V and J genes are TRBV3-1 and TRBJ2-6, with 11 nucleotides matching TRBD1. This CDR3 is built from 15 residues. Per the germline V gene, CDR1 is LGHDT and CDR2 is YNNKEL (reference sequence). DNA for the CDR3: TGTGCCAGCAGCCCATGGACAGGGGGCCCTATCGTCCTGAATTTC. Amino acid sequence: CASSPWTGGPIVLNF.

The rearrangement uses TRBV5-1 and TRBJ2-1; 8 bases agree with TRBD1. This CDR3 has 16 amino acids. Germline values: CDR1 SGHRS, CDR2 YFSETQ. V lost 4 bases, J lost 3 bases, and 9 bases stayed unmatched. In DNA form, the CDR3 reads TGCGCCAGCAGCCGACAGGGACAGGCAAACTACAATGAGCAGTTCTTC. Protein sequence: CASSRQGQANYNEQFF. Drawing the rest from reference TRBV5-1 and TRBJ2-1, the complete variable domain is KAGVTQTPRYLIKTRGQQVTLSCSPISGHRSVSWYQQTPGQGLQFLFEYFSETQRNKGNFPGRFSGRQFSNSRSEMNVSTLELGDSALYLCASSRQGQANYNEQFFGPGTRLTVL.

The chain is built from TRBV12-5 and TRBJ2-3, with TRBD2 identical over 8 bases. The CDR3 has 19 residues. V dropped 0 bases and J dropped 0; count of bases not matched to a gene: 11. CDR1 and CDR2 (germline): LGHNT, FRNRAP. The CDR3 region is CASGLVLDSGTTSTDTQYF. CDR3 DNA sequence: TGTGCTAGTGGTTTGGTACTTGATAGCGGGACAACTAGCACAGATACGCAGTATTTT.

Concerning this clonotype itself: A read error may be the cause here, since a much bigger clone is one base away. The chain employs TRBV10-3 and TRBJ1-1, with D tentatively TRBD1 (5 bases). CDR3 length: 13 residues. Germline V gene lookup returns CDR1 ENHRY and CDR2 SYGVKD. CDR3 in DNA: TGTGCCACCAGTGGGGGGGTGAACACTGAAGCTTTCTTT. Translation: CATSGGVNTEAFF.

This clonotype came up many times. The V and J genes are TRBV12-3 or TRBV12-4 and TRBJ1-2, with TRBD1 identical over 9 bases. V trimming: 3 bases; J trimming: 4 bases; junction bases outside the gene matches: 3. The CDR3 has 14 amino acids. The CDR3: CASSFLTGGYGYTF. The DNA for the CDR3 is TGTGCCAGCAGTTTTTTGACAGGGGGCTATGGCTACACCTTC.

This clonotype was seen repeatedly, ten times or more. The V and J genes are TRBV12-3 or TRBV12-4 and TRBJ2-1, with 8 bases that match TRBD2. This CDR3 comprises 16 residues. After removal of 4 bases from V and 1 base from J, the junction contained 6 bases not matched to a gene. The CDR3 sequence: CASSSPGLGSYNEQFF. CDR3 coding DNA: TGTGCCAGCAGTTCCCCGGGACTAGGTTCCTACAATGAGCAGTTCTTC.

This clonotype turned up a few times. V usage is TRBV5-1 and J usage is TRBJ2-7; 9 bases align to TRBD1. CDR3 length: 17 residues. The trim removed 1 base at V and 1 base at J, leaving 9 bases unmatched. CDR1 and CDR2 (germline): SGHRS, YFSETQ. The CDR3 nucleotides read TGCGCCAGCAGCTTGCCCCCACAGGGGGCTAGATCCTACGAGCAGTACTTC. This codes for CASSLPPQGARSYEQYF.

This chain links TRBV27 with TRBJ1-4, with TRBD1 as a possible D gene (6 bases). Germline V gene sequence: CDR1 MNHEY, CDR2 SMNVEV (reference sequence). This CDR3 is 13 amino acids long. The germline V and J ends were trimmed by 6 bases and 5 bases, with 10 bases remaining between them. CDR3 sequence: CASRPGHNEKLFF. The DNA of the CDR3 is TGTGCCAGCAGGCCGGGACACAATGAAAAACTGTTTTTT. The entire variable domain, with the rest obtained from reference TRBV27 and TRBJ1-4, is as follows: EAQVTQNPRYLITVTGKKLTVTCSQNMNHEYMSWYRQDPGLGLRQIYYSMNVEVTDKGDVPEGYKVSRKEKRNFPLILESPSPNQTSLYFCASRPGHNEKLFFGSGTQLSVL.

V usage is TRBV27 and J usage is TRBJ1-2; D possibly corresponds to TRBD1 (6 bases). The germline V gene encodes CDR1 MNHEY and CDR2 SMNVEV (reference sequence). Deletions cut 6 bases from V and 1 base from J, with 9 bases between. The CDR3 sequence is 13 residues long. The CDR3: CASSRGHNYGYTF. Written as DNA, the CDR3 is TGTGCCAGCAGCCGGGGGCATAACTATGGCTACACCTTC.

This sequence joins TRBV7-8 and TRBJ2-3; the D gene could be TRBD1 or TRBD2 (6 bases each). The V gene's germline CDR1 is SGHVS and CDR2 FQNEAQ. The CDR3 has 14 amino acids. V was cut by 6 bases and J by 5 bases, with 15 bases left in between. The CDR3 is CASRPTRGVDTQYF. The DNA for the CDR3 is TGTGCCAGCAGACCGACTAGGGGGGTAGATACGCAGTATTTT.

This clonotype was seen a few times. V and J are TRBV5-1 and TRBJ2-3, with TRBD2 identical over 13 bases. Germline lookup yields CDR1 SGHRS and CDR2 YFSETQ. V lost 0 bases and J lost 3; bases outside the gene matches: 7. There are 18 residues in the CDR3. The CDR3 sequence: CASSLVRTSGGSTDTQYF. CDR3 coding DNA: TGCGCCAGCAGCTTGGTTCGGACTAGCGGGGGTTCGACAGATACGCAGTATTTT.

V and J are TRBV20-1 and TRBJ2-6; a possible D gene is TRBD1 (5 bases). With 3 bases removed from V and 2 bases from J, the gap between germline ends came to 14 bases. The CDR3 runs 16 residues. Germline values: CDR1 DFQATT, CDR2 SNEGSKA (reference sequence). The CDR3 reads CSARAGWYAGANVLTF. The CDR3, as DNA: TGCAGTGCTAGGGCAGGGTGGTATGCTGGGGCCAACGTCCTGACTTTC.

The V call is TRBV10-3, the J call TRBJ2-3; maybe TRBD1 (6 bases). Germline values: CDR1 ENHRY, CDR2 SYGVKD. V was pared by 6 bases and J by 3 bases, with 10 bases between. The CDR3 is 13 residues long. Here the CDR3 DNA reads TGTGCCATCAGCGCTGGACAGACAGATACGCAGTATTTT. Protein sequence: CAISAGQTDTQYF.